This T cell receptor beta chain is drawn from a study of cytomegalovirus exposure and HLA in healthy donors. Study-wide points: For TCR beta chains, V- and J-gene trimming was later linked to a missense DCLRE1C variant. Previously analyzed data showed that most TCR beta V segments were productive at a frequency of about 87% or about 30%. Reportedly, a later analysis found an Asian-associated ancestry cluster had fewer N-insertions than the roughly 700-donor mean. V segments that were indistinguishable, TRBV6-2 and TRBV6-3 among them, were omitted from analysis.

The length of the CDR3 is 14 residues. Germline CDR1 and CDR2: GTSNPN and SVGIG (reference sequence). Between the trimmed V and J ends, which lost 5 bases and 8 bases, there was a span of 21 bases. A remark on this clone: Its antigen is not identified.

The PCR was carried out with 60 Vbeta primers and 13 Jbeta primers. Sequencing was performed with immunoSEQ multiplex PCR; in TCRdb, only in-frame clones are kept and a portion is missing. The table lists 95,000 to 110,000 clones, roughly 80% of them singletons. This chain links TRBV30 with TRBJ1-2; D possibly corresponds to TRBD1 (6 bases). Sequenced: PBMCs. The sequence was collected from a man aged 25 to 40 in good health and CMV-seronegative. The CDR3 DNA follows: TGTGCCTGGGGCCCCGGGGGCGCGGGGGAGGGCTACACCTTC. Protein: CAWGPGGAGEGYTF. The entire variable domain, with the rest obtained from reference TRBV30 and TRBJ1-2, is as follows: SQTIHQWPATLVQPVGSPLSLECTVEGTSNPNLYWYRQAAGRGLQLLFYSVGIGQISSEVPQNLSASRPQDRQFILSSKKLLLSDSGFYLCAWGPGGAGEGYTFGSGTRLTVV.